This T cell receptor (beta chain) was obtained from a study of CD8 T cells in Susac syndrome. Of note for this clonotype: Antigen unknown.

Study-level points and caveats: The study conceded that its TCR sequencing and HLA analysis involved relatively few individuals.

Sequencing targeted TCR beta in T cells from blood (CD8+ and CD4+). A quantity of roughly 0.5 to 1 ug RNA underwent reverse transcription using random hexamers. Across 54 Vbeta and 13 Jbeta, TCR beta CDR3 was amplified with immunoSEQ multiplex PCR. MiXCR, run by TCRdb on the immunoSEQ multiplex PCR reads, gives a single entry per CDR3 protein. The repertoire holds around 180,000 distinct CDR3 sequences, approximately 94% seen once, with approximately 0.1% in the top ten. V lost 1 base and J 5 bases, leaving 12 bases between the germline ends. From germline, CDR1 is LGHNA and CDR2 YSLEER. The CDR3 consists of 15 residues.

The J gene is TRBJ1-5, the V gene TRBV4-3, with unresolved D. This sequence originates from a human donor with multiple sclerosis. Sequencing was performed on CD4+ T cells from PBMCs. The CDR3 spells CASSQGTLTDQPQHF. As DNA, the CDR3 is TGCGCCAGCAGCCAAGGCACCCTTACAGATCAGCCCCAGCATTTT.